This is a list of T cell receptor beta chains from one sample in a study of OX40 agonist ivuxolimab in advanced cancers. Sequenced by immunoSEQ multiplex PCR; TCRdb stores in-frame clones only, minus some. This sample carries over 40,000 clones, roughly 80% of them seen once, and the ten largest clones take 5% to 6.5%. Here the sequenced sample was CD4+ or CD8+ T cells sorted from blood, taken in a trial of the OX40 agonist ivuxolimab. The receptors stem from an adult with an advanced solid tumor such as melanoma, head and neck, liver or kidney cancer. CDR3s include the opening cysteine and the closing phenylalanine or tryptophan. D genes are given only for firm matches. Size values are once, few and many counts, or a class for expanded clones, and some rows have none.

TGTGCCAGCAGCTTAGACAGCACCTATGGCTACACCTTC | CASSLDSTYGYTF | TRBJ1-2 | . | 13 | . | TRBV11-3
TGTGCCATCAGTGAGGGACCGAACTCCTACAATGAGCAGTTCTTC | CAISEGPNSYNEQFF | TRBJ2-1 | . | 15 | . | TRBV10-3
TGTGCCAGCAGTCCGATCGACAGCGTCCTCCTGAGCTATGGCTACACCTTC | CASSPIDSVLLSYGYTF | TRBJ1-2 | . | 17 | . | TRBV28
TGTGCCAGCAGTCGAGAAGGGGGTCGCGGGTCTGAAGCTTTCTTT | CASSREGGRGSEAFF | TRBJ1-1 | few | 15 | . | TRBV2
TGCAGCCCCCGCAGGGGGCTAGCAGATACGCAGTATTTT | CSPRRGLADTQYF | TRBJ2-3 | . | 13 | TRBD1 | TRBV29-1
TGTGCCAGTAGTAAGGGACTGTTTGCTCGAGAGACCCAGTACTTC | CASSKGLFARETQYF | TRBJ2-5 | . | 15 | . | TRBV19
TGCGCCAGCAGCCTCCAAGCGAACACCGGGGAGCTGTTTTTT | CASSLQANTGELFF | TRBJ2-2 | . | 14 | . | TRBV5-1
TGCGCCAGCAGCCCTCATACCGGGACCCCCCTGTACAATGAGCAGTTCTTC | CASSPHTGTPLYNEQFF | TRBJ2-1 | . | 17 | . | TRBV4-1
TGTGCCAGCAGCGCCGGGACGATGGGGGAGACCCAGTACTTC | CASSAGTMGETQYF | TRBJ2-5 | . | 14 | . | TRBV5-4
TGTGCCAGCAGCCCCACCTCCCTGAAAACATACAATGAGCAGTTCTTC | CASSPTSLKTYNEQFF | TRBJ2-1 | . | 16 | . | TRBV7-3
TGTGCCAGCAGTTACGGTAGACAAGAGACCCAGTACTTC | CASSYGRQETQYF | TRBJ2-5 | . | 13 | . | TRBV6-5
TGTGCCAGCTCACCACAACAGGACCTCTCTGGAAACACCATATATTTT | CASSPQQDLSGNTIYF | TRBJ1-3 | . | 16 | . | TRBV18
TGTGCCAGCCGGCTGGACAGGGGGTCCTACAATGAGCAGTTCTTC | CASRLDRGSYNEQFF | TRBJ2-1 | . | 15 | TRBD1 | TRBV11-3
TGTGCCACCAACCCCGGGAGGGGGACAGGGCCCGCAGATACGCAGTATTTT | CATNPGRGTGPADTQYF | TRBJ2-3 | . | 17 | . | TRBV10-3
TGCGCCAGCAGCTGGGGGAATGGCGAGCAGTACTTC | CASSWGNGEQYF | TRBJ2-7 | . | 12 | . | TRBV5-1
TGTGCCAGCAGCTTGGACAGGGGGGCCCACAATGAGCAGTTCTTC | CASSLDRGAHNEQFF | TRBJ2-1 | . | 15 | TRBD1 | TRBV11-3
TGTGCCATCAGCCAGACAGGGGAAGAGCAGTACTTC | CAISQTGEEQYF | TRBJ2-7 | once | 12 | TRBD1 | TRBV10-3
TGTGCCAGCAGCCAAGATCGCGGGAGCGTAGAGTTCTTC | CASSQDRGSVEFF | TRBJ2-1 | . | 13 | TRBD2 | TRBV4-2
TGTGCCTGGAGTGTGGGCGGACTATCCTTGAGCACAGATACGCAGTATTTT | CAWSVGGLSLSTDTQYF | TRBJ2-3 | . | 17 | . | TRBV30
TGCGCTGCGTCCACCGCAGGCACAGATACGCAGTATTTT | CAASTAGTDTQYF | TRBJ2-3 | once | 13 | . | TRBV4-3
TGTGCCAGCAGCTTGGACCTCGGGACCCAGAGGGAGCAGTACTTC | CASSLDLGTQREQYF | TRBJ2-7 | . | 15 | . | TRBV5-4
TGTGCCAGCAGCCAGACATCTTCCCTCTATGGCTACACCTTC | CASSQTSSLYGYTF | TRBJ1-2 | . | 14 | . | TRBV4-2
TGTGCCTGGAGCGGAGGACAGCCCGGTGGGCCACCCCTCCACTTT | CAWSGGQPGGPPLHF | TRBJ1-6 | . | 15 | . | TRBV30
TGCGCCAGCAGTCAATCGAGTCCCGACAGAACCAGCCGAACGAACACTGAAGCTTTCTTT | CASSQSSPDRTSRTNTEAFF | TRBJ1-1 | . | 20 | . | TRBV23-1
TGTGCCAGCAGCTTGGAATCCGGCGGGAGATACTCCTACGAGCAGTACTTC | CASSLESGGRYSYEQYF | TRBJ2-7 | . | 17 | TRBD2 | TRBV5-4
TGTGCCAGCAGCAAATTCCGCAGGGGCTACAATCAGCCCCAGCATTTT | CASSKFRRGYNQPQHF | TRBJ1-5 | . | 16 | . | TRBV21-1
TGTGCCAGCAGTTTCAGGGGCGCAGATACGCAGTATTTT | CASSFRGADTQYF | TRBJ2-3 | . | 13 | . | TRBV28
TGTGCCAGCAGTTGGGCCGGGACAGGGCGGAACGAGCAGTACTTC | CASSWAGTGRNEQYF | TRBJ2-7 | . | 15 | TRBD1 | TRBV6-6
TGTGCCAGCAGTGAAGCGACAGGGGGCGCAGAGACCCAGTACTTC | CASSEATGGAETQYF | TRBJ2-5 | few | 15 | TRBD1 | TRBV6-1
TGTGCCAGCAGTCTAACGCGTGGTGAGCAGTTCTTC | CASSLTRGEQFF | TRBJ2-1 | . | 12 | . | TRBV6-5
TGTGCCATCAGTCCAGGGGCGCTTGGCTACACCTTC | CAISPGALGYTF | TRBJ1-2 | . | 12 | . | TRBV10-3
TGTGCCATCAGCGCGGGACTAGCGGGGTACAATGAGCAGTTCTTC | CAISAGLAGYNEQFF | TRBJ2-1 | . | 15 | TRBD2 | TRBV10-3
TGTGCCAGCAGTGAATACGCGAGCTCGTACTTC | CASSEYASSYF | TRBJ2-7 | . | 11 | . | TRBV2
TGTGCCAGCTCACCGGCGGGCCCGGGGGGTCGTGGCTACACCTTC | CASSPAGPGGRGYTF | TRBJ1-2 | . | 15 | . | TRBV18
TGCGCCAGCAGCTTGTCCTTGCAATCCTACAATGAGCAGTTCTTC | CASSLSLQSYNEQFF | TRBJ2-1 | . | 15 | . | TRBV5-1
TGTGCCAGCAGCTTGGGGCAGGGTATGACTGAAGCTTTCTTT | CASSLGQGMTEAFF | TRBJ1-1 | . | 14 | . | TRBV7-3
TGTGCCAGCAGTTACCCCGGGATTTATGGCTACACCTTC | CASSYPGIYGYTF | TRBJ1-2 | . | 13 | . | TRBV6-6
TGTGCCAGCAGGGAACGACAGGGCTCGAACACTGAAGCTTTCTTT | CASRERQGSNTEAFF | TRBJ1-1 | . | 15 | TRBD1 | TRBV2
TGTGCCAGCAGCGGCCGACAGGGGCTTGAAGCTTTCTTT | CASSGRQGLEAFF | TRBJ1-1 | . | 13 | TRBD1 | TRBV6-5
TGCGCCAGCAGCCTAACCGGGAGCGTGCAGTTCTTC | CASSLTGSVQFF | TRBJ2-1 | . | 12 | . | TRBV5-1
TGTGCCAGCAGCCAAAGTACAGGGCAACAGTATGGCTACACCTTC | CASSQSTGQQYGYTF | TRBJ1-2 | few | 15 | . | TRBV9
TGTGCCAGCAGTGAAGTGGAGAACTATGGCTACACCTTC | CASSEVENYGYTF | TRBJ1-2 | . | 13 | . | TRBV2
TGTGCCAGTAGTATAGACGGACAGAAGTCCTATGGCTACACCTTC | CASSIDGQKSYGYTF | TRBJ1-2 | . | 15 | . | TRBV19
TGTGCCAGCAGCCCTGGGACTCGCTACGAGCAGTACTTC | CASSPGTRYEQYF | TRBJ2-7 | . | 13 | . | TRBV11-1
TGTGCCAGCAAAGGGGTGGCGGCGAACACTGAAGCTTTCTTT | CASKGVAANTEAFF | TRBJ1-1 | . | 14 | . | TRBV28
TGTGCCAGCTCGGGGACCTTTGCCGAGACCTCCTACGAGCAGTACTTC | CASSGTFAETSYEQYF | TRBJ2-7 | . | 16 | . | TRBV2
TGTGCCAGCAGCTTAATAATCCTCGGGTATGGCTACACCTTC | CASSLIILGYGYTF | TRBJ1-2 | . | 14 | . | TRBV7-9
TGTGCCAGCAGAACAGGTAACACTGAAGCTTTCTTT | CASRTGNTEAFF | TRBJ1-1 | . | 12 | . | TRBV6-5
TGTGCCAGCACCGACCAGGGGGCGTGGGGAAACACCATATATTTT | CASTDQGAWGNTIYF | TRBJ1-3 | once | 15 | TRBD1 | TRBV28
TGTGCCAGCAGCTTAGGTGGGTCGGCTGAAGCTTTCTTT | CASSLGGSAEAFF | TRBJ1-1 | . | 13 | . | TRBV13
TGTGCCAGCAGCGACTGGAGGGAGGGCAACTATGGCTACACCTTC | CASSDWREGNYGYTF | TRBJ1-2 | few | 15 | . | TRBV5-4
TGTGCCAGCAGCGTCTCACTCATTAACACAGATACGCAGTATTTT | CASSVSLINTDTQYF | TRBJ2-3 | few | 15 | . | TRBV9
TGTGCCAGCGGACAGGCATCCGTCTCGGGCAATCAGCCCCAGCATTTT | CASGQASVSGNQPQHF | TRBJ1-5 | . | 16 | TRBD1 | TRBV7-8
TGCGCCAGCACCAAGGGACAGGGCAATGAGCAGTTCTTC | CASTKGQGNEQFF | TRBJ2-1 | . | 13 | TRBD1 | TRBV10-2
TGTGCCAGCAGCCCCGGGGGGTCGCGGAGCACCATATATTTT | CASSPGGSRSTIYF | TRBJ1-3 | few | 14 | . | TRBV9